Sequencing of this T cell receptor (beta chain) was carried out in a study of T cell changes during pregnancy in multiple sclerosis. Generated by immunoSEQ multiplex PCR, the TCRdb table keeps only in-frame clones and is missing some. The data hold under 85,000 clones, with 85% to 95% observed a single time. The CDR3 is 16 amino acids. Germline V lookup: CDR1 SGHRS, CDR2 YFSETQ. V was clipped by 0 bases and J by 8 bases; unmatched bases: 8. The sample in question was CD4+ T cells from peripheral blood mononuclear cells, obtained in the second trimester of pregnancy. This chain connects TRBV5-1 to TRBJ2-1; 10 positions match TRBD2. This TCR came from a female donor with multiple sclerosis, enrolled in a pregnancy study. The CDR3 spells CASSLASGSGWDEQFF. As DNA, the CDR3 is TGCGCCAGCAGCTTGGCTAGCGGGAGCGGTTGGGATGAGCAGTTCTTC. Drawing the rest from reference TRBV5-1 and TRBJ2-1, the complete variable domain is KAGVTQTPRYLIKTRGQQVTLSCSPISGHRSVSWYQQTPGQGLQFLFEYFSETQRNKGNFPGRFSGRQFSNSRSEMNVSTLELGDSALYLCASSLASGSGWDEQFFGPGTRLTVL.